These 20 T cell receptor beta chains were all obtained from the same sample, sequenced in a study of cytomegalovirus exposure and HLA in healthy donors. It was with 60 Vbeta and 13 Jbeta primers that the PCR ran. This table comes from immunoSEQ multiplex PCR, and its TCRdb copy is limited to in-frame clones, with some not included. The data show some 190,000 clones, 76% seen once. What was sequenced was PBMCs. These receptors all come from a man younger than 30 in good health and CMV-seronegative.

J is TRBJ1-2 and V is TRBV4-2, with 7 bases lining up with TRBD1. The V gene's germline CDR1 is LGHNA and CDR2 YNFKEQ. V was clipped by 0 bases and J by 7 bases; unmatched bases: 14. This CDR3 comprises 17 residues. The DNA of the CDR3 is TGTGCCAGCAGCCAAGATCCCCTTATGGACAGGAGAGGTGGCTACACCTTC. This translates into CASSQDPLMDRRGGYTF.

CDR3 DNA: TGTGCCAGCAGTTTATGGGGACTGGCCGGGGAGGACCAGTACTTC. Its protein product is CASSLWGLAGEDQYF. The rearrangement uses TRBV28 and TRBJ2-5; possible D gene TRBD2, 6 bases. Germline-derived CDR1 and CDR2 are MDHEN and SYDVKM. This CDR3 has 15 amino acids. Trimming left V 0 bases short and J 10 bases short, with 18 bases between.

This rearrangement joins TRBV27 to TRBJ2-5, with D tentatively TRBD1 (6 bases). The J call is uncertain, as TRBJ2-7 better fits the DNA end. The germline gives CDR1 MNHEY, CDR2 SMNVEV (reference sequence). The length of the CDR3 is 14 residues. CDR3 loop: CASSSPGTSYEQYF. The DNA for the CDR3 is TGTGCCAGCAGTTCGCCGGGGACAAGCTACGAGCAGTACTTC.

The chain is built from TRBV4-1 and TRBJ2-7, with 8 bases aligning to TRBD2. This CDR3 contains 15 residues. Germline V gene data show CDR1 as MGHRA and CDR2 as YSYEKL. Losses at the gene ends were 4 bases for V and 0 bases for J; bases not matched to a gene: 5. CDR3 sequence reads: CASSLSTSVSYEQYF. CDR3 DNA: TGCGCCAGCAGCCTGTCGACTAGCGTCTCCTACGAGCAGTACTTC.

This chain connects TRBV7-3 to TRBJ2-3, with 11 nucleotides matching TRBD2. Trimming removed 4 bases from V and 3 bases from J; junction bases left unmatched: 3. The CDR3 contains 15 residues. Germline V lookup: CDR1 SGHTA, CDR2 FQGTGA. CDR3 region: CASSWLAGGTDTQYF. Here the CDR3 DNA reads TGTGCCAGCAGCTGGCTAGCGGGGGGTACAGATACGCAGTATTTT.

CDR3 sequence reads: CASAGPQARNSPLHF. In DNA, the CDR3 is TGTGCCAGCGCGGGCCCTCAGGCGAGAAATTCACCCCTCCACTTT. V usage is TRBV11-2 and J usage is TRBJ1-6; no reliable D call. Germline CDR1 SGHAT, CDR2 FQNNGV. The CDR3 sequence is 15 residues long. V lost 8 bases and J lost 7, with 18 bases in between.

This clone was seen more than once but under ten times. The rearrangement links TRBV7-8 to TRBJ2-5; 8 bases are shared with TRBD1. Germline CDR1 and CDR2: SGHVS and FQNEAQ. V was clipped by 5 bases and J by 5 bases; unmatched bases: 1. The CDR3 has 12 residues. The CDR3 sequence is CASSRDRETQYF. As DNA, the CDR3 is TGTGCCAGCAGCAGGGACAGGGAGACCCAGTACTTC.

This clone was detected once. V and J are TRBV7-8 and TRBJ1-2; 9 bases align to TRBD1. V shed 2 bases, J shed 3 bases, and the junction held 13 bases outside the gene matches. Germline-derived CDR1 and CDR2 are SGHVS and FQNEAQ. The CDR3 extends over 18 amino acids. CDR3 nucleotide sequence: TGTGCCAGCAGCTTAAGTCGCCGGACAGGGGCCCTGGACTATGGCTACACCTTC. Protein product: CASSLSRRTGALDYGYTF.

The chain employs TRBV7-8 and TRBJ2-5; 14 nucleotides line up with TRBD2. Per germline, CDR1 SGHVS and CDR2 FQNEAQ. The CDR3 covers 17 residues. The V segment lost 5 bases and the J segment 5 bases; nucleotides outside the gene matches: 10. CDR3 region: CASSPGTSGSVAETQYF. The CDR3 bases are TGTGCCAGCAGCCCAGGGACTAGCGGGAGTGTGGCGGAGACCCAGTACTTC.

The rearrangement joins TRBV29-1 to TRBJ2-1; the match to TRBD2 covers 9 bases. The germline V gene has CDR1 SQVTM and CDR2 ANQGSEA. The V segment lost 7 bases and the J segment 9 bases; nucleotides outside the gene matches: 7. The CDR3 loop spans 12 amino acids. The CDR3 bases are TGCAGCGGGTTAGCGGGGGACGGTGAGCAGTTCTTC. This sequence encodes CSGLAGDGEQFF.

This sequence joins TRBV11-2 and TRBJ2-3; the D gene is possibly TRBD2 (7 bases). Trimming cost V 3 bases and J 4 bases, with 20 bases left between them. Germline V gene sequence: CDR1 SGHAT, CDR2 FQNNGV. The CDR3 length is 17 residues. CDR3 DNA: TGTGCCAGCAGCTTTCTGACCCGTCGAGGGGGGGCAGATACGCAGTATTTT. Translated: CASSFLTRRGGADTQYF.

This clone was found once. V is TRBV7-6 and J is TRBJ2-5; 8 bases line up with TRBD1. CDR1 is SGHVS and CDR2 is FNYEAQ in the germline V gene. With V trimmed by 1 base and J by 1 base, 5 bases remained unmatched. The CDR3 runs to 16 residues. CDR3 loop: CASSLGTGLPQETQYF. The CDR3 bases are TGTGCCAGCAGCTTAGGGACAGGGTTGCCCCAAGAGACCCAGTACTTC.

This rearrangement joins TRBV9 to TRBJ2-5; tentative D call: TRBD2 (5 bases). This CDR3 region has 15 residues. The germline gives CDR1 SGDLS, CDR2 YYNGEE. V dropped 0 bases and J dropped 0 bases, with 9 bases sitting between them. This chain's CDR3 is CASSVGPADQETQYF. CDR3 nucleotides: TGTGCCAGCAGCGTAGGTCCAGCGGACCAAGAGACCCAGTACTTC.

The chain employs TRBV28 and TRBJ2-3, with 10 bases lining up with TRBD2. The CDR3 covers 13 residues. Germline V lookup: CDR1 MDHEN, CDR2 SYDVKM. V was pared by 6 bases and J by 14 bases, with 11 bases of the junction left unmatched. CDR3 DNA: TGTGCCAGCAGACGTTTAGCGGGGGGCCGCTGGTATTTT. Residues: CASRRLAGGRWYF.

The count of this clone is one. V gene TRBV11-3 combines with J gene TRBJ1-5; no reliable D call. Germline loops: CDR1 SGHNT, CDR2 YENEEA. With 5 bases removed from V and 2 bases from J, the gap between germline ends came to 25 bases. The CDR3 runs to 19 residues. CDR3 nucleotide sequence: TGTGCCAGCAGCAGTACCTCCGCTACTAGGTCTGGGTGCAATCAGCCCCAGCATTTT. This sequence encodes CASSSTSATRSGCNQPQHF.

The chain is built from TRBV2 and TRBJ1-6, with unresolved D. V shed 6 bases and J shed 6 bases, with 12 bases lying between them. In germline, CDR1 is SNHLY, CDR2 FYNNEI. This CDR3 comprises 14 residues. The CDR3 coding sequence is TGTGCCAGCAGGGACGGGGTAATTAATTCACCCCTCCACTTT. It encodes CASRDGVINSPLHF.

The chain has TRBV7-8 and TRBJ1-2, with a tentative D call TRBD1 (6 bases). Germline CDR1 is SGHVS and CDR2 is FQNEAQ. The germline V and J ends were trimmed by 3 bases and 14 bases, with 19 bases remaining between them. The CDR3 covers 13 residues. CDR3 sequence (DNA): TGTGCCAGCAGCTTGCTAGGACAGAACTATATGACCTTC. Residues: CASSLLGQNYMTF.

The chain uses TRBV5-6 and TRBJ1-2, with 10 nucleotides matching TRBD1. V lost 0 bases, J lost 7 bases, and 9 bases stayed unmatched. Germline CDR1 reads SGHDT; CDR2 reads YYEEEE. The CDR3 sequence is 16 residues long. Written as DNA, the CDR3 is TGTGCCAGCAGCTTGGGTTTGACAGGGGGCGCATTTGGCTACACCTTC. It specifies CASSLGLTGGAFGYTF.

This rearrangement joins TRBV4-2 to TRBJ1-1; no clear D gene. CDR1 LGHNA and CDR2 YNFKEQ come from the germline V gene. This CDR3 spans 14 amino acids. Trimming removed 4 bases from V and 0 bases from J, with 9 bases in between. CDR3 bases: TGTGCCAGCAGCCGGGAGTCTATGAACACTGAAGCTTTCTTT. Protein sequence: CASSRESMNTEAFF.

The genes are TRBV6-5 and TRBJ1-1; D is possibly TRBD1 (6 bases). The CDR3 is 16 residues long. Trimming took 4 bases from V and 1 from J, leaving 16 bases between them. CDR1 is MNHEY, CDR2 SVGAGI, per germline. The DNA for the CDR3 is TGTGCCAGCAGTTTCACAACTACAGGGTCGAACACTGAAGCTTTCTTT. It encodes CASSFTTTGSNTEAFF.